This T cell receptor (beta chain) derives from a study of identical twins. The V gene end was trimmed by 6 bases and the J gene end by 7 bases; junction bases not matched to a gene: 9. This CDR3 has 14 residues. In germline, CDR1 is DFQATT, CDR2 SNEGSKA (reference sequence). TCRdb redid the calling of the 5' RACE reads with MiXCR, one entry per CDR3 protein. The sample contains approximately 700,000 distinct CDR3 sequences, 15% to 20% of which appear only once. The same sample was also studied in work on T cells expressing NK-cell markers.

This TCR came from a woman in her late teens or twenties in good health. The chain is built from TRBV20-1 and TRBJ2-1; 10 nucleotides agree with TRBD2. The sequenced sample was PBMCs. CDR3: CSAPWGSGRNEQFF. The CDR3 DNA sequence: TGCAGTGCCCCCTGGGGTAGCGGGAGGAATGAGCAGTTCTTC.